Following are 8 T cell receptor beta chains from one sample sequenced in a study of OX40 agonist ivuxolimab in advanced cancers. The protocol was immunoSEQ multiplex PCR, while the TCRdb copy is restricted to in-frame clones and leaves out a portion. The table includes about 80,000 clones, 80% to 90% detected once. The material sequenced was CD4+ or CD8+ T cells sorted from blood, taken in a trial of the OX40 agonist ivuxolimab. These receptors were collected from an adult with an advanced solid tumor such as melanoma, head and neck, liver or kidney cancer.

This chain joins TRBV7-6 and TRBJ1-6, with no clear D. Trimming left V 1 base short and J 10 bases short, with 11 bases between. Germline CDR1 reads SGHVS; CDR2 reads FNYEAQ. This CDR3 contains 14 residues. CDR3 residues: CASSLGVSGSPLHF. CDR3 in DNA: TGTGCCAGCAGCTTAGGGGTATCGGGGTCACCCCTCCACTTT.

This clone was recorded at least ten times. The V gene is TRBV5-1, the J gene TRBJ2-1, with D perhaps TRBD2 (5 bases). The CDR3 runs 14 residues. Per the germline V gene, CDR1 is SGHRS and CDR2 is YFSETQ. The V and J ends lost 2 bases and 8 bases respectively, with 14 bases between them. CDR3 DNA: TGCGCCAGCAGCTTTACCGGGATTAGGGATGAGCAGTTCTTC. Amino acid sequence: CASSFTGIRDEQFF.

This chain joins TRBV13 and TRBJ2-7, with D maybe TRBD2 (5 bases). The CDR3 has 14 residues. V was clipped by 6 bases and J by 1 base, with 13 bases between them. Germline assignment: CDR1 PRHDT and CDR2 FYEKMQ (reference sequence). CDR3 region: CASSPRTGSYEQYF. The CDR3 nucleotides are TGTGCCAGCAGTCCAAGGACGGGATCCTACGAGCAGTACTTC.

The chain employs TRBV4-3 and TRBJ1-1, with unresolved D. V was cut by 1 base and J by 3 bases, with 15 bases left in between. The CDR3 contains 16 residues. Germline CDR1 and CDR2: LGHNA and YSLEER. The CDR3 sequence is CASSQGRGMRDTEAFF. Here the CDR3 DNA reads TGCGCCAGCAGCCAAGGGCGGGGTATGAGGGACACTGAAGCTTTCTTT.

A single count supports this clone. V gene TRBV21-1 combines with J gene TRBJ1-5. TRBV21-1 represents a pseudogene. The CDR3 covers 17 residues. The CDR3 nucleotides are TGTGCCAGCAGCACAAACCAACCGGGTGATAGCAATCAGCCCCAGCATTTT. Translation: CASSTNQPGDSNQPQHF.

CDR3 in DNA: TGTGCCAGCAGCCGGGACAGTAACACTGAAGCTTTCTTT. Its translation is CASSRDSNTEAFF. The chain links TRBV11-2 to TRBJ1-1; the match to TRBD1 covers 7 bases. Trimming took 5 bases from V and 2 from J; bases not matched to a gene: 2. The CDR3 spans 13 residues. Germline V gives CDR1 SGHAT, CDR2 FQNNGV.

The CDR3 loop reads CASSAGHLGSPLHF. In DNA, the CDR3 is TGCGCCAGCAGCGCAGGGCACCTAGGTTCACCCCTCCACTTT. The V call is TRBV5-1, the J call TRBJ1-6; possible D gene TRBD1, 5 bases. Per germline, CDR1 SGHRS and CDR2 YFSETQ. CDR3 length: 14 residues. Trimming took off 4 bases at V and 9 bases at J, with 14 bases between the two ends.

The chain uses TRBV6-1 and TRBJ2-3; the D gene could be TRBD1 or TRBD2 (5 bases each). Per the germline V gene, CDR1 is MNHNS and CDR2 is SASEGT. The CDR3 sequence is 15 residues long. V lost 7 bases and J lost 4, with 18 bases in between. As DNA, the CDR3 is TGTGCCAGCAAGTTAGGGGCAGGGAGTGCAGATACGCAGTATTTT. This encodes CASKLGAGSADTQYF.